This T cell receptor beta chain was captured by sequencing in a study of T cell responses to AZD1222 COVID-19 vaccine. Study-wide results and limits: Vaccination with two AZD1222 doses was followed by a rise in Spike-specific TCR breadth and depth.

In regard to this clone: As yet, its antigen is unknown.

Clones were sequenced by immunoSEQ multiplex PCR, and TCRdb holds only the in-frame ones, with some missing. The repertoire consists of around 150,000 clones, with about 90% occurring once and the leading ten covering around 4%. The sequence derives from an adult in good health. Here the sequenced sample was peripheral blood, taken on day 0 of MenACWY control vaccination.

This CDR3 is CASSLQATGTGETQYF. For the CDR3, the DNA is TGCGCCAGCAGCCTCCAAGCGACAGGGACCGGGGAGACCCAGTACTTC. The rearrangement uses TRBV5-1 and TRBJ2-5, with 7 bases aligning to TRBD1. Per germline, CDR1 SGHRS and CDR2 YFSETQ. There are 16 residues in the CDR3. Germline trimming cut 4 bases from V and 5 bases from J; bases unmatched to any gene: 14.